This is a list of T cell receptor beta chains from one sample in a study of PD-1 blockade in classical Hodgkin lymphoma. Sequencing was performed with immunoSEQ multiplex PCR; in TCRdb, only in-frame clones are kept and a portion is missing. The data contain approximately 27,000 clones, around 90% of them seen just once; the ten biggest clones take up about 0.34%. The sequencing input was CD4+ T cells from blood. The source of these receptors is a human donor with classical Hodgkin lymphoma. The CDR3 runs from the conserved cysteine through the conserved F or W. Each record gives: clone size, V gene, D gene, J gene, CDR3 length, CDR3 protein, CDR3 DNA. D genes are given only for firm matches. Where a row states a size, it is once, few, many or the class of an expanded clone; other rows omit it.

.	TRBV7-2	.	TRBJ2-5	12	CASSSPFQTQYF	TGTGCCAGCAGCTCCCCCTTCCAGACCCAGTACTTC
.	TRBV28	.	TRBJ1-2	13	CASSLAQGPGYTF	TGTGCCAGCAGTTTAGCACAGGGCCCTGGCTACACCTTC
.	TRBV5-1	.	TRBJ2-2	16	CASSLMAGGNTGELFF	TGCGCCAGCAGCTTGATGGCAGGTGGGAACACCGGGGAGCTGTTTTTT
.	TRBV5-1	TRBD1	TRBJ2-1	16	CASSSSGGSSYNEQFF	TGCGCCAGCAGCTCGTCAGGGGGAAGTTCCTACAATGAGCAGTTCTTC
once	TRBV29-1	.	TRBJ2-3	12	CSVDLGTDTQYF	TGCAGCGTTGATTTGGGCACAGATACGCAGTATTTT
.	TRBV7-2	TRBD2	TRBJ2-2	16	CASSPRGAGVTGELFF	TGTGCCAGCAGCCCCCGGGGAGCGGGAGTCACCGGGGAGCTGTTTTTT
once	TRBV5-1	TRBD2	TRBJ2-3	17	CASSSEGLAFTPDTQYF	TGCGCCAGCAGCTCCGAGGGACTAGCTTTTACGCCAGATACGCAGTATTTT
.	TRBV5-4	.	TRBJ2-3	15	CASSLEAGSTDTQYF	TGTGCCAGCAGCTTGGAGGCCGGAAGCACAGATACGCAGTATTTT
.	TRBV11-3	.	TRBJ2-1	18	CASSLDGPGWGLGNEQFF	TGTGCCAGCAGCTTAGATGGCCCCGGTTGGGGGCTGGGCAATGAGCAGTTCTTC
few	TRBV5-4	TRBD2	TRBJ2-1	13	CASGPGLINEQFF	TGTGCCAGCGGACCGGGACTAATCAATGAGCAGTTCTTC
.	TRBV7-8	TRBD1	TRBJ1-1	16	CASSVAGRGLVAEAFF	TGTGCCAGCAGTGTGGCCGGCAGGGGGCTAGTCGCTGAAGCTTTCTTT
.	TRBV14	.	TRBJ1-1	13	CASTRSGGTEAFF	TGTGCCAGCACCCGTTCGGGCGGGACTGAAGCTTTCTTT
.	TRBV7-2	.	TRBJ2-1	14	CASSLQSADNEQFF	TGTGCCAGCAGCTTACAGTCAGCAGACAATGAGCAGTTCTTC
.	TRBV11-2	.	TRBJ2-5	15	CASSLRLTNQETQYF	TGTGCCAGCAGCTTACGGCTGACTAACCAAGAGACCCAGTACTTC
.	TRBV19	.	TRBJ2-5	14	CASSRHSEGETQYF	TGTGCCAGTAGCCGACATTCTGAGGGAGAGACCCAGTACTTC
.	TRBV9	.	TRBJ2-3	14	CASSAGLHTDTQYF	TGTGCCAGCAGCGCGGGACTGCACACAGATACGCAGTATTTT
few	TRBV19	TRBD1	TRBJ1-5	18	CASSTADRGRFSNQPQHF	TGTGCCAGTAGTACCGCGGACAGGGGTAGATTTAGCAATCAGCCCCAGCATTTT
.	TRBV4-3	.	TRBJ2-7	14	CASSHHTRVNEQYF	TGCGCCAGCAGCCACCACACCAGGGTTAACGAGCAGTACTTC
.	TRBV7-6	TRBD2	TRBJ2-1	17	CASSLSRSSSGGNEQFF	TGTGCCAGCAGCTTATCCCGCAGCTCTAGCGGGGGGAATGAGCAGTTCTTC
.	TRBV6-5	TRBD2	TRBJ2-7	15	CASSRGLAGAYEQYF	TGTGCCAGCAGCCGGGGACTAGCGGGGGCCTACGAGCAGTACTTC
.	TRBV11-3	TRBD1	TRBJ1-2	14	CASSFSGTGSGYTF	TGTGCCAGCAGCTTCTCCGGGACAGGGTCTGGCTACACCTTC
.	TRBV18	.	TRBJ1-1	11	CASSPQREAFF	TGTGCCAGCTCCCCACAGCGAGAAGCTTTCTTT
.	TRBV28	.	TRBJ2-3	18	CASNSGTQSRGSTDTQYF	TGTGCCAGCAATTCCGGGACCCAATCCCGGGGGAGCACAGATACGCAGTATTTT
.	TRBV9	TRBD1	TRBJ1-3	14	CASSVTGSGNTIYF	TGTGCCAGCAGCGTGACAGGGTCGGGAAACACCATATATTTT
once	TRBV7-2	TRBD2	TRBJ2-7	15	CASSEGAGGTYEQYF	TGTGCCAGCAGCGAAGGGGCGGGAGGGACCTACGAGCAGTACTTC
.	TRBV4-3	.	TRBJ2-6	17	CASSQEGFVSGANVLTF	TGCGCCAGCAGCCAAGAAGGTTTCGTCTCTGGGGCCAACGTCCTGACTTTC
.	TRBV10-1	.	TRBJ2-4	15	CASSESALAKNIQYF	TGCGCCAGCAGTGAGTCCGCTCTGGCCAAAAACATTCAGTACTTC
.	TRBV6-5	.	TRBJ1-2	14	CASSRTERGYGYTF	TGTGCCAGCAGTCGAACGGAGAGGGGCTATGGCTACACCTTC
once	TRBV28	.	TRBJ2-1	11	CASASYNEQFF	TGTGCCAGCGCCTCCTACAATGAGCAGTTCTTC
.	TRBV5-1	TRBD2	TRBJ2-1	15	CASTLETSGYNEQFF	TGCGCCAGCACATTGGAGACTAGCGGTTACAATGAGCAGTTCTTC
.	TRBV7-3	TRBD1	TRBJ1-2	16	CASSLSVGQGHYGYTF	TGTGCCAGCAGCTTAAGTGTCGGACAGGGACATTATGGCTACACCTTC
.	TRBV7-6	.	TRBJ1-4	15	CASSLRWGAGEKLFF	TGTGCCAGCAGCTTAAGGTGGGGGGCTGGTGAAAAACTGTTTTTT
.	TRBV7-2	.	TRBJ1-1	13	CASIESGRTEAFF	TGTGCCAGCATCGAGTCTGGTCGGACTGAAGCTTTCTTT
.	TRBV29-1	.	TRBJ2-7	11	CSAGTDYEQYF	TGCAGCGCCGGGACCGACTACGAGCAGTACTTC
.	TRBV10-3	TRBD2	TRBJ2-7	15	CAISPNLAGRYEQYF	TGTGCCATCAGTCCAAACTTAGCGGGACGCTACGAGCAGTACTTC
.	TRBV5-1	.	TRBJ2-1	18	CASSLGGTALSSYNEQFF	TGCGCCAGCAGCTTGGGGGGCACAGCGTTAAGCTCCTACAATGAGCAGTTCTTC
.	TRBV5-1	TRBD1	TRBJ1-1	14	CASSPNRGSTEAFF	TGCGCCAGCAGCCCAAACAGGGGGAGTACTGAAGCTTTCTTT
.	TRBV28	.	TRBJ1-1	16	CASSYRGAGRNTEAFF	TGTGCCAGCAGTTATAGGGGGGCAGGGAGGAACACTGAAGCTTTCTTT
few	TRBV7-2	TRBD2	TRBJ2-1	15	CASSSRLAGYNEQFF	TGTGCCAGCAGCTCTAGACTAGCGGGGTACAATGAGCAGTTCTTC